This entry lists 13 T cell receptor beta chains sequenced from one sample in a study of blood T cells in healthy people across ages (dated by TCRdb to 2014 to 2015). The method was 5' RACE. The instrument given in TCRdb is Illumina HiSeq 2500. A second about 7 to 12 cycle PCR used a sample-barcoded 5' primer and a J-beta primer mix. Using fastp trimming at Q25 and MiXCR clonotype assembly, TCRdb reanalyzed the public sequencing data and kept in-frame beta chains. Each CDR3 protein gets just one entry, which takes the most common genes and DNA from the rows behind it. Counted in this sample were around 1,600,000 distinct CDR3 sequences; approximately 43% of them appeared once. The ten largest clones add up to about 4.1% of the sample. The sample taken for sequencing was blood. Receptors were obtained from a woman aged 18-29 years in good health.

V is TRBV7-3 and J is TRBJ1-1, with a possible D match to TRBD1 (6 bases). This CDR3 comprises 14 residues. CDR1 and CDR2 from the germline V gene are SGHTA and FQGTGA. Trimming stripped 0 bases from V and 4 bases from J, with 9 bases between. CDR3 sequence reads: CASSLTGQSTEAFF. The DNA for the CDR3 is TGTGCCAGCAGCTTAACCGGACAGAGCACTGAAGCTTTCTTT.

The chain carries TRBV7-2 and TRBJ2-5, with a weak D call TRBD1 (5 bases). Per the germline V gene, CDR1 is SGHTA and CDR2 is FQGNSA. V was trimmed by 1 base and J by 1 base, leaving 10 bases between them. CDR3 length: 15 residues. The CDR3 region has the DNA TGTGCCAGCAGCTTAGGTAGGACACTCCAAGAGACCCAGTACTTC. Its protein product is CASSLGRTLQETQYF.

V gene TRBV6-1 combines with J gene TRBJ2-6; 8 bases fit TRBD2. V gave up 10 bases and J gave up 3 bases; unmatched junction bases: 20. The CDR3 length is 19 residues. Germline CDR1 and CDR2: MNHNS and SASEGT. In nucleotides, the CDR3 is TGTGCCACCGCGCCCAAAGCTAGCGGGTGGATAGGTGGGGCCAACGTCCTGACTTTC. Its protein is CATAPKASGWIGGANVLTF.

The chain is built from TRBV29-1 and TRBJ1-2; D is unresolved. The CDR3 has 13 amino acids. Per germline, CDR1 SQVTM and CDR2 ANQGSEA. V dropped 3 bases and J dropped 8 bases, with 16 bases sitting between them. The CDR3 region is CSVDPEGGSGYTF. The DNA for the CDR3 is TGCAGCGTTGATCCGGAGGGAGGTAGCGGCTACACCTTC.

The genes are TRBV20-1 and TRBJ1-4, with 8 positions matching TRBD1. After removal of 3 bases from V and 7 bases from J, the junction contained 7 bases not matched to a gene. Germline CDR1 reads DFQATT; CDR2 reads SNEGSKA (reference sequence). This CDR3 has 14 amino acids. CDR3 loop: CSASPAGGSEKLFF. CDR3 in DNA: TGCAGTGCTAGCCCCGCAGGGGGCTCTGAAAAACTGTTTTTT.

The chain carries TRBV27 and TRBJ2-1; D gene uncertain. Between the trimmed V and J ends, which lost 6 bases and 6 bases, there was a span of 12 bases. The CDR3 consists of 13 residues. The germline V gene encodes CDR1 MNHEY and CDR2 SMNVEV (reference sequence). The CDR3 here is CASSPSVGNEQFF. In DNA, the CDR3 is TGTGCCAGCAGCCCCAGCGTAGGCAATGAGCAGTTCTTC.

The chain has TRBV20-1 and TRBJ1-1, with TRBD1 matching over 9 bases. CDR1 and CDR2 (germline): DFQATT, SNEGSKA (reference sequence). The CDR3 is 15 residues long. J gave up 6 bases and V 3 bases, and 11 bases lay outside the gene matches. CDR3: CSARTSGTGNAEAFF. The CDR3 coding sequence is TGCAGTGCTAGGACCTCCGGGACAGGGAATGCTGAAGCTTTCTTT.

The J gene is TRBJ2-3, the V gene TRBV15; the match to TRBD2 covers 12 bases. V was pared by 8 bases and J by 4 bases, with 4 bases of the junction left unmatched. Per germline, CDR1 LNHNV and CDR2 YYDKDF (reference sequence). The CDR3 spans 14 residues. The CDR3 nucleotides are TGTGCCACCCTGGGACTAGCGGGTCCAGATACGCAGTATTTT. It encodes CATLGLAGPDTQYF. The full variable domain, completed using reference TRBV15 and TRBJ2-3, is DAMVIQNPRYQVTQFGKPVTLSCSQTLNHNVMYWYQQKSSQAPKLLFHYYDKDFNNEADTPDNFQSRRPNTSFCFLDIRSPGLGDTAMYLCATLGLAGPDTQYFGPGTRLTVL.

The genes are TRBV7-9 and TRBJ1-2, with 7 bases lining up with TRBD1. Germline values: CDR1 SEHNR, CDR2 FQNEAQ (reference sequence). The CDR3 is 15 amino acids. With V trimmed by 0 bases and J by 2 bases, 3 bases remained unmatched. CDR3 in amino acids: CASSLAMDRNYGYTF. Written as DNA, the CDR3 is TGTGCCAGCAGCTTAGCCATGGACAGGAACTATGGCTACACCTTC.

The CDR3 region has the DNA TGCGCCAGCAGCCAAGTGGGCTACAGCGGATACTATGGCTACACCTTC. It encodes CASSQVGYSGYYGYTF. The chain couples TRBV4-3 to TRBJ1-2; D gene uncertain. Germline assignment: CDR1 LGHNA and CDR2 YSLEER. Trimming removed 1 base from V and 3 bases from J, with 15 bases in between. The CDR3 has 16 amino acids.

The genes are TRBV7-6 and TRBJ2-3; the D gene is possibly TRBD2 (6 bases). The CDR3 runs to 14 residues. The V end was cut by 5 bases, the J end by 8 bases, with 17 bases between. Germline CDR1 is SGHVS and CDR2 is FNYEAQ. The CDR3 DNA reads TGTGCCAGCAGCCTGATCTCGCCGGGAGTTACGCAGTATTTT. This sequence encodes CASSLISPGVTQYF.

The CDR3 region is CASSLFQAYEQYF. CDR3 bases: TGTGCCAGCAGCTTATTTCAGGCCTACGAGCAGTACTTC. The rearrangement joins TRBV7-8 to TRBJ2-7, with D unclear. V lost 2 bases and J 2 bases, leaving 7 bases between the germline ends. Germline V CDR1 and CDR2: SGHVS, FQNEAQ. The CDR3 is made up of 13 amino acids.

This clonotype was observed a few times. Germline and junction disagree at one end, which may indicate a read error. The genes are TRBV7-2 and TRBJ2-3, with 14 bases identical to TRBD2. Germline CDR1 reads SGHTA; CDR2 reads FQGNSA. The CDR3 has 16 amino acids. This chain's CDR3 is CASSRLAGGVTDTQYF. CDR3 in DNA: TGTGCTAGCAGCAGACTAGCGGGGGGGGTCACAGATACGCAGTATTTT. Full variable domain (rest looked up from reference TRBV7-2 and TRBJ2-3): GAGVSQSPSNKVTEKGKDVELRCDPISGHTALYWYRQSLGQGLEFLIYFQGNSAPDKSGLPSDRFSAERTGGSVSTLTIQRTQQEDSAVYLCASSRLAGGVTDTQYFGPGTRLTVL.